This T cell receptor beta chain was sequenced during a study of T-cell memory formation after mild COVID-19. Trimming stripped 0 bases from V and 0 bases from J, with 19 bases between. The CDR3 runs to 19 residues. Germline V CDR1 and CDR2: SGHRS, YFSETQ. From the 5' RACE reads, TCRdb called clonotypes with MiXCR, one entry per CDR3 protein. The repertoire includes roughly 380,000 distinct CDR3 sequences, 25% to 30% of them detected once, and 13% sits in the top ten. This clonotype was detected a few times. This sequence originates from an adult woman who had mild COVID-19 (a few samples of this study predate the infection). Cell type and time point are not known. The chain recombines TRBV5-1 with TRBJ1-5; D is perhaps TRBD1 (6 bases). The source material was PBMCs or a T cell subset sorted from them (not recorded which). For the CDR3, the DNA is TGCGCCAGCAGCTTGGAAAGGGGTAAGGACAGCCATAGCAATCAGCCCCAGCATTTT. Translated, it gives CASSLERGKDSHSNQPQHF.